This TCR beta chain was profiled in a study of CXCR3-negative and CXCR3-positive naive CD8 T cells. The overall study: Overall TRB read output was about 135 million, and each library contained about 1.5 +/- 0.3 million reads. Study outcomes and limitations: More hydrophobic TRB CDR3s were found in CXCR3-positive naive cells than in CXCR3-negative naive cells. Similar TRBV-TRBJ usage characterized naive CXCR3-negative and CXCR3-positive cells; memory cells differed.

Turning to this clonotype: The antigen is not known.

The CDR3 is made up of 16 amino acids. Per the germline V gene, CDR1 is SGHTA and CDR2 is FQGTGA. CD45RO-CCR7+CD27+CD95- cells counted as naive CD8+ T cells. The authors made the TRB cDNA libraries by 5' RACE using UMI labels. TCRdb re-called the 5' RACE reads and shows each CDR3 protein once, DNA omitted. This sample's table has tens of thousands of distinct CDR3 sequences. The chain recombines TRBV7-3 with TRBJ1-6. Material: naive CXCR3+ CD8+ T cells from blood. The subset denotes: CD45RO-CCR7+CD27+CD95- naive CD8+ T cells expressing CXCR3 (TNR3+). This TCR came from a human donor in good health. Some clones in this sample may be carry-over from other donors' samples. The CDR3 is CASSLQGGSYNSPLHF.